This passage covers 21 T cell receptor beta chains from one sample sequenced in a study of neoadjuvant anti-PD-1 for oral cavity cancer. Indicated time point: after neoadjuvant nivolumab, at surgical resection. Generated by immunoSEQ multiplex PCR, the TCRdb table keeps only in-frame clones and is missing some. The profile shows about 8,000 clones, roughly 70% of them singletons. The material sequenced was PBMCs, taken after nivolumab (anti-PD-1) treatment. The source of these receptors is a person between 35 and 79 years old with oral cavity squamous cell carcinoma.

The gene calls are TRBV6-1 and TRBJ2-2; D gene ambiguous. This CDR3 contains 16 residues. Germline V gene lookup returns CDR1 MNHNS and CDR2 SASEGT. V was trimmed by 3 bases and J by 6 bases, leaving 17 bases between them. Here the CDR3 reads CASSEVPVGWPGELFF. The DNA of the CDR3 is TGTGCCAGCAGTGAGGTACCCGTAGGGTGGCCCGGGGAGCTGTTTTTT.

In nucleotides, the CDR3 is TGTGCCAGCACCTCCGGGACAGGGGGCCCAGATACGCAGTATTTT. Translation gives CASTSGTGGPDTQYF. The chain couples TRBV6-1 to TRBJ2-3, with 12 bases matching TRBD1. This CDR3 region has 15 residues. Germline values: CDR1 MNHNS, CDR2 SASEGT. Unmatched junction bases numbered 6, after V lost 7 bases and J lost 4 bases.

The chain uses TRBV4-3 and TRBJ2-7; TRBD1 matches 9 bases. V gave up 3 bases and J gave up 3 bases; unmatched junction bases: 9. Germline CDR1 reads LGHNA; CDR2 reads YSLEER. This CDR3 spans 16 amino acids. The DNA of the CDR3 is TGCGCCAGCAGCCACAGTCCGGACAGGGGCAACTACGAGCAGTACTTC. Protein: CASSHSPDRGNYEQYF.

The V and J genes are TRBV7-9 and TRBJ2-6; D unclear. Germline V gives CDR1 SEHNR, CDR2 FQNEAQ (reference sequence). With 1 base removed from V and 0 bases from J, the gap between germline ends came to 4 bases. The CDR3 runs to 15 residues. CDR3: CASSLDSSGANVLTF. The CDR3 bases are TGTGCCAGCAGCTTAGACTCCTCTGGGGCCAACGTCCTGACTTTC.

The V call is TRBV19, the J call TRBJ2-5; D is undetermined. The CDR3 runs 14 residues. V lost 0 bases and J 4 bases, leaving 9 bases between the germline ends. Germline CDR1 is LNHDA and CDR2 is SQIVND (reference sequence). The CDR3 DNA reads as TGTGCCAGTAGTATAGAACCGGGCTTAGAGACCCAGTACTTC. It specifies CASSIEPGLETQYF.

The chain has TRBV29-1 and TRBJ2-3; 7 nucleotides match TRBD2. J lost 1 base, V lost 6 bases, and 7 bases had no gene match. Germline values: CDR1 SQVTM, CDR2 ANQGSEA. The CDR3 runs 14 residues. The CDR3 reads CSVGTAGGTDTQYF. The CDR3 DNA reads TGCAGCGTCGGGACCGCGGGGGGCACAGATACGCAGTATTTT.

V and J are TRBV7-2 and TRBJ1-4; TRBD1 might be the D (6 bases). CDR3 length: 14 amino acids. Trimming took 3 bases from V and 8 from J, leaving 13 bases between them. Germline CDR1 SGHTA, CDR2 FQGNSA. CDR3 loop: CASSFRYRDEKLFF. The CDR3, as DNA: TGTGCCAGCAGCTTCCGTTACAGGGACGAAAAACTGTTTTTT.

This chain joins TRBV5-1 and TRBJ2-5; a weak D match, TRBD1 (6 bases). V gave up 5 bases and J gave up 4 bases, with 12 bases separating them. This CDR3 has 13 amino acids. CDR1 and CDR2 (germline): SGHRS, YFSETQ. CDR3 loop: CASRSTGRETQYF. Written as DNA, the CDR3 is TGCGCCAGCAGGTCAACAGGGAGAGAGACCCAGTACTTC.

The CDR3 region has the DNA TGTGCCTGGATGTCCGGGCTAGCGGGGGGGCTGGGCACCGGGGAGCTGTTTTTT. Amino acids: CAWMSGLAGGLGTGELFF. This chain joins TRBV30 and TRBJ2-2; 12 positions match TRBD2. The CDR3 loop spans 18 amino acids. Germline CDR1 is GTSNPN and CDR2 is SVGIG (reference sequence). With 4 bases clipped from V and 4 bases from J, the junction kept 13 bases outside the gene matches.

This chain joins TRBV6-6 and TRBJ1-2, with D perhaps matching TRBD1 (6 bases). Germline lookup yields CDR1 MNHNY and CDR2 SVGAGI (reference sequence). The V gene lost 10 bases and the J gene lost 1 base, with 16 bases spanning the gap. The CDR3 extends over 14 amino acids. CDR3 nucleotides: TGTGCCACATTTCTGACAGGAAATAACTATGGCTACACCTTC. Translation gives CATFLTGNNYGYTF.

The chain combines TRBV5-4 with TRBJ1-2; D gene ambiguous. The CDR3 is made up of 15 amino acids. Germline V gives CDR1 SGHNT, CDR2 YYREEE (reference sequence). Trimming left V 4 bases short and J 4 bases short, with 17 bases between. DNA of the CDR3: TGTGCCAGCAGCGAAACAGCATTGGACTTCTATGGCTACACCTTC. Residues: CASSETALDFYGYTF.

In this sample, this clone turned up a few times. This chain connects TRBV6-1 to TRBJ1-5; D remains unclear. The CDR3 is made up of 13 amino acids. V was cut by 2 bases and J by 3 bases, with 5 bases left in between. Germline CDR1 reads MNHNS; CDR2 reads SASEGT. DNA for the CDR3: TGTGCCAGCAGTGAATTAGTCAATCAGCCCCAGCATTTT. Its translation is CASSELVNQPQHF.

The CDR3 DNA is TGTGCCAGCAGCCCCAGGGAAGCCTCTGGGGCCAACGTCCTGACTTTC. It translates to CASSPREASGANVLTF. This rearrangement joins TRBV7-2 to TRBJ2-6, with D possibly TRBD1 on 5 matching bases. Germline CDR1 SGHTA, CDR2 FQGNSA. V was shortened by 5 bases and J by 0 bases, with 11 bases between the two germline ends. The CDR3 contains 16 residues. Drawing the rest from reference TRBV7-2 and TRBJ2-6, the complete variable domain is GAGVSQSPSNKVTEKGKDVELRCDPISGHTALYWYRQSLGQGLEFLIYFQGNSAPDKSGLPSDRFSAERTGGSVSTLTIQRTQQEDSAVYLCASSPREASGANVLTFGAGSRLTVL.

This clone was seen more than once but under ten times. This chain connects TRBV7-9 to TRBJ2-7; tentatively, D is TRBD2 (5 bases). The V end was cut by 0 bases, the J end by 7 bases, with 16 bases between. CDR3 length: 15 amino acids. Germline values: CDR1 SEHNR, CDR2 FQNEAQ (reference sequence). This CDR3 is CASSLASGFGGEQYF. The CDR3, as DNA: TGTGCCAGCAGCTTAGCTTCGGGGTTTGGTGGGGAGCAGTACTTC.

The chain carries TRBV10-3 and TRBJ1-2; 8 nucleotides agree with TRBD1. Losses at the gene ends were 3 bases for V and 13 bases for J; bases not matched to a gene: 7. Germline-derived CDR1 and CDR2 are ENHRY and SYGVKD. CDR3 length: 12 amino acids. CDR3 protein: CAISEPGQAGTF. As DNA, the CDR3 is TGTGCCATCAGTGAACCGGGACAGGCAGGCACCTTC.

By sample fraction, this clone is medium-sized (0.01 to 0.1%). The V gene is TRBV15, the J gene TRBJ1-5; D perhaps matches TRBD1 (5 bases). CDR1 and CDR2 from the germline V gene are LNHNV and YYDKDF (reference sequence). The CDR3 length is 15 residues. Trimming took off 1 base at V and 6 bases at J, with 13 bases between the two ends. This chain's CDR3 is CATSRGTEGSQPQHF. In DNA, the CDR3 is TGTGCCACCAGCAGAGGCACTGAGGGGAGTCAGCCCCAGCATTTT.

Only one count was recorded for this clone. This chain links TRBV27 with TRBJ1-5; perhaps TRBD1 as D (6 bases). The CDR3 totals 17 residues. V shed 5 bases and J shed 1 base, with 18 bases lying between them. Germline V gene data show CDR1 as MNHEY and CDR2 as SMNVEV (reference sequence). For the CDR3, the DNA is TGTGCCAGCAGTCAGTTATTGAGGGGGGGAAGCAATCAGCCCCAGCATTTT. Translated, it gives CASSQLLRGGSNQPQHF.

J is TRBJ2-2 and V is TRBV7-2; 8 bases are a match to TRBD2. The germline V gene has CDR1 SGHTA and CDR2 FQGNSA. CDR3 length: 15 amino acids. Trimming took 1 base from V and 4 from J; bases not matched to a gene: 2. CDR3 nucleotides: TGTGCCAGCAGCTTAGTAGCGGGGAGCACCGGGGAGCTGTTTTTT. This translates into CASSLVAGSTGELFF.

The J gene is TRBJ2-3, the V gene TRBV7-6, with 9 bases identical to TRBD2. From germline, CDR1 is SGHVS and CDR2 FNYEAQ. The CDR3 has 16 residues. V lost 0 bases and J lost 3; bases outside the gene matches: 4. CDR3 sequence: CASSLATSGGTDTQYF. In DNA, the CDR3 is TGTGCCAGCAGCTTAGCGACGAGCGGGGGGACAGATACGCAGTATTTT.

The rearrangement uses TRBV5-5 and TRBJ1-4; 10 positions match TRBD1. Germline CDR1 is SGHKS and CDR2 is YYEKEE (reference sequence). The CDR3 sequence is 19 residues long. V lost 6 bases and J lost 0; bases outside the gene matches: 14. This CDR3 reads CASTPGGDRGPPTNEKLFF. In DNA, the CDR3 is TGTGCCAGCACCCCCGGGGGAGACAGGGGGCCACCAACTAATGAAAAACTGTTTTTT.

V is TRBV29-1 and J is TRBJ2-1, with D possibly being TRBD2 (5 bases). The germline gives CDR1 SQVTM, CDR2 ANQGSEA. The V end was cut by 0 bases, the J end by 8 bases, with 14 bases between. This CDR3 spans 14 amino acids. The CDR3 here is CSVEDQIISDEQFF. The CDR3 DNA sequence: TGCAGCGTTGAAGATCAGATCATTAGCGATGAGCAGTTCTTC.